The TCR beta chain under discussion was sequenced for a study of monozygotic twins with inflammatory bowel disease. The CDR3 sequence is 13 residues long. Looked up from germline, CDR1 is LGHNA and CDR2 is YSLEER. TCRdb re-called the 5' RACE reads and catalogs CDR3 proteins one per entry, DNA excluded. The table for this sample gives about 420,000 distinct CDR3 sequences. V usage is TRBV4-3 and J usage is TRBJ1-2. This receptor was taken from a human donor with ulcerative colitis or Crohn's disease, or a healthy co-twin of an affected twin (not recorded which). Sequencing used blood. This chain's CDR3 is CASSQEAGHGYTF.